The rows below give T cell receptor beta chains drawn from one sample of a study of T cell responses to AZD1222 COVID-19 vaccine. TCRdb's table, derived via immunoSEQ multiplex PCR, lists solely in-frame clones and lacks some. The sample holds some 100,000 clones; just over 90% are singletons and the top ten take roughly 20%. This sample comprised peripheral blood, obtained on day 0 of AZD1222 vaccination. The receptors come from an adult in good health. The CDR3 runs from the conserved cysteine through the conserved F or W. Fields, in order: V gene, J gene, CDR3 protein.

V: TRBV18; J: TRBJ2-4; CDR3: CASSPGGTAKNIQYF
V: TRBV27; J: TRBJ2-3; CDR3: CASSTETGGTDTQYF
V: TRBV6-6; J: TRBJ1-2; CDR3: CASIPTVGDYGYTF
V: TRBV18; J: TRBJ1-5; CDR3: CASSQDSNQPQHF
V: TRBV7-2; J: TRBJ2-5; CDR3: CASSLGSLETQYF
V: TRBV10-3; J: TRBJ2-7; CDR3: CAISDLARSSYEQYF
V: TRBV29-1; J: TRBJ1-1; CDR3: CSVLTHEAFF
V: TRBV12-3/TRBV12-4; J: TRBJ2-1; CDR3: CASSTTSSEQFF
V: TRBV7-2; J: TRBJ1-6; CDR3: CASSFRDRGSPLHF
V: TRBV25-1; J: TRBJ2-5; CDR3: CASSETGLAGGETQYF
V: TRBV6-5; J: TRBJ1-4; CDR3: CASSRGDGGEKLFF
V: TRBV6-2/TRBV6-3; J: TRBJ2-5; CDR3: CASSRWDQETQYF
V: TRBV19; J: TRBJ1-5; CDR3: CASSTVRGGQPQHF
V: TRBV18; J: TRBJ1-2; CDR3: CASSPGGNYGYTF
V: TRBV27; J: TRBJ2-5; CDR3: CASSFGGGETQYF
V: TRBV5-1; J: TRBJ2-1; CDR3: CASSLETGQGFYNEQFF
V: TRBV5-6; J: TRBJ2-7; CDR3: CASGIGAYEQYF
V: TRBV30; J: TRBJ1-2; CDR3: CAWKPYYGQDAYGYTF
V: TRBV6-2/TRBV6-3; J: TRBJ1-5; CDR3: CASSFFNQPQHF
V: TRBV7-9; J: TRBJ1-3; CDR3: CVGQPLGNTIYF
V: TRBV5-1; J: TRBJ2-1; CDR3: CASSLDLGAYNEQFF
V: TRBV27; J: TRBJ2-5; CDR3: CASSSSTGEETQYF
V: TRBV28; J: TRBJ2-7; CDR3: CASSPGQSHEQYF
V: TRBV13; J: TRBJ1-2; CDR3: CASSLGGRDGSYGYTF
V: TRBV27; J: TRBJ2-7; CDR3: CASTPRAGGLQYF
V: TRBV7-2; J: TRBJ1-2; CDR3: CASSLNGQGVRGYTF
V: TRBV5-8; J: TRBJ2-7; CDR3: CASSLELSGGLDEQYF
V: TRBV28; J: TRBJ1-2; CDR3: CASSSQVTQGYTF
V: TRBV6-5; J: TRBJ1-2; CDR3: CASRQQWADYGYTF
V: TRBV6-5; J: TRBJ1-2; CDR3: CASSRTGGTYGYTF
V: TRBV5-1; J: TRBJ1-2; CDR3: CASSTAWGSEWYTF
V: TRBV25-1; J: TRBJ2-2; CDR3: CASSEYPTGVGELFF